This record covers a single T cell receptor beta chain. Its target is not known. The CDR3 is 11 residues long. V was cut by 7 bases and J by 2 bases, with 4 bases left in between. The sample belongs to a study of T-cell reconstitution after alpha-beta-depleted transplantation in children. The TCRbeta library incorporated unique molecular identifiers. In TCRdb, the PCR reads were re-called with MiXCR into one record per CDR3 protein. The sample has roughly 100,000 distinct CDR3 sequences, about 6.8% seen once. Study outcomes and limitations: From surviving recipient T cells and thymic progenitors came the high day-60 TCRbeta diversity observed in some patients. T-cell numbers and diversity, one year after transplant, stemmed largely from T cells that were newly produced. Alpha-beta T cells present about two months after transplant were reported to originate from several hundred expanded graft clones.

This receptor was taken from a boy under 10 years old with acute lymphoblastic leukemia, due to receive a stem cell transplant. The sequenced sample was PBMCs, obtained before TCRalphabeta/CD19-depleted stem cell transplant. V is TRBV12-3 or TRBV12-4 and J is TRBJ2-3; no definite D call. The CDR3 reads CASTSTDTQYF. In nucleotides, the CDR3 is TGTGCCAGCACTTCCACAGATACGCAGTATTTT.